The following is a T cell receptor beta chain sequence with its context. Its antigen remains unknown. This record belongs to a study of T-cell reconstitution after alpha-beta-depleted transplantation in children. Unique molecular identifiers were built into the TCRbeta library. TCRdb reanalysed the PCR reads using MiXCR and keeps one entry per CDR3 protein. The table shows fewer than 500,000 distinct CDR3 sequences, with around 46% occurring only once. Points from the study as a whole: The high TCRbeta diversity at day 60 in some patients came from surviving recipient T cells and thymic progenitors. As was reported, about two months after transplant, alpha-beta T cells came from several hundred expanded graft clones. Newly produced T cells mostly accounted for T-cell counts and diversity one year post-transplant.

The CDR3 extends over 12 amino acids. V was cut by 8 bases and J by 5 bases, with 12 bases left in between. Germline CDR1 and CDR2: LNHDA and SQIVND (reference sequence). This receptor was identified in a girl aged 2-10 years with aplastic anemia, due to receive a stem cell transplant. V and J are TRBV19 and TRBJ2-5, with TRBD2 as a possible D gene (6 bases). Sequencing used PBMCs, obtained before TCRalphabeta/CD19-depleted stem cell transplant. The CDR3 here is CASGGVRETQYF. The CDR3 DNA reads as TGTGCCAGTGGAGGGGTTCGCGAGACCCAGTACTTC. The entire variable domain, with the rest obtained from reference TRBV19 and TRBJ2-5, is as follows: DGGITQSPKYLFRKEGQNVTLSCEQNLNHDAMYWYRQDPGQGLRLIYYSQIVNDFQKGDIAEGYSVSREKKESFPLTVTSAQKNPTAFYLCASGGVRETQYFGPGTRLLVL.